The entry below gives a single T cell receptor (beta chain) sequence along with its context. These data are taken from a study of shared clonotypes between healthy human individuals. Study background: Sampling drew on donors who were a couple of women and three men aged 18 to 49.

The CDR3 covers 14 residues. Germline CDR1 and CDR2: MDHEN and SYDVKM. With V trimmed by 3 bases and J by 6 bases, 5 bases remained unmatched. Study donors comprised healthy, HIV-negative adults devoid of recent acute infection or vaccination. Unsorted PBMC samples were amplified in replicate PCRs containing 300 ng DNA, about 28,000 T cell genomes. Unsorted PBMC DNA went through sequencing on ten immunoSEQ deep assay plates. Data came from immunoSEQ multiplex PCR; TCRdb stores just in-frame clones and leaves some out. The profile shows 490,000 or so clones, around three quarters of them singletons. This TCR was sampled from a woman in her forties in good health. Some clones in this sample may be carry-over from other donors' samples. The rearrangement joins TRBV28 to TRBJ1-5, with 7 bases matching TRBD1. Material: PBMCs. CDR3 sequence reads: CASSFEGARQPQHF. The CDR3 DNA reads as TGTGCCAGCAGTTTTGAGGGGGCTCGTCAGCCCCAGCATTTT. Supplemented by reference TRBV28 and TRBJ1-5, the full variable domain reads DVKVTQSSRYLVKRTGEKVFLECVQDMDHENMFWYRQDPGLGLRLIYFSYDVKMKEKGDIPEGYSVSREKKERFSLILESASTNQTSMYLCASSFEGARQPQHFGDGTRLSIL.